This T cell receptor beta chain was observed in a study of T cell changes during pregnancy in multiple sclerosis. CDR3 length: 13 amino acids. V was pared by 7 bases and J by 10 bases, with 9 bases of the junction left unmatched. Germline V gene lookup returns CDR1 SNHLY and CDR2 FYNNEI. Sequencing was performed with immunoSEQ multiplex PCR; in TCRdb, only in-frame clones are kept and a portion is missing. The sample lists some 87,000 clones, over 80% seen once, with about 3% in the top ten. The TCR was taken from a female donor with multiple sclerosis, enrolled in a pregnancy study. This rearrangement joins TRBV2 to TRBJ1-1; 10 nucleotides line up with TRBD1. The material sequenced was peripheral blood, taken in the first trimester of pregnancy. CDR3 loop: CASIRDRGFLAFF. CDR3 DNA: TGTGCCAGCATTAGGGACAGGGGATTTCTAGCTTTCTTT. Combining the CDR3 with reference TRBV2 and TRBJ1-1 gives the whole variable domain EPEVTQTPSHQVTQMGQEVILRCVPISNHLYFYWYRQILGQKVEFLVSFYNNEISEKSEIFDDQFSVERPDGSNFTLKIRSTKLEDSAMYFCASIRDRGFLAFFGQGTRLTVV.